Here is one TCR beta chain with its context. Its antigen is unidentified. TCRdb's table, derived via immunoSEQ multiplex PCR, lists solely in-frame clones and lacks some. The sample holds about 1.5 million clones, around 98% seen once. The sample comes from a study of shared clonotypes between healthy human individuals. General observations from the study: A few donors held about 5% of naive CD4 clonotypes in common.

Naive CD4+ cells were CD45RA-selected; the remaining cells were memory. Germline V lookup: CDR1 SGHRS, CDR2 YFSETQ. The CDR3 extends over 16 amino acids. J was trimmed by 3 bases and V by 5 bases; bases with no gene match: 9. What was sequenced was naive CD4+ T cells sorted from blood. Subset described: CD45RA+ positively selected. The clonotype was recovered from a man aged 25 to 40 in good health. The rearrangement links TRBV5-1 to TRBJ2-2; 8 nucleotides match TRBD2. CDR3 DNA: TGCGCCAGCAGTTCCGGACTAGCTCCCGACACCGGGGAGCTGTTTTTT. Its translation: CASSSGLAPDTGELFF.